This T cell receptor (beta chain) originates from a study of blood T cell repertoires in COVID-19. V was cut by 5 bases and J by 5 bases, with 10 bases left in between. This CDR3 region has 13 residues. The germline gives CDR1 MDHEN, CDR2 SYDVKM. Produced via immunoSEQ multiplex PCR; TCRdb's table is partial and in-frame only. The sample lists about 150,000 clones; 65% to 90% were seen once. This TCR was sampled from a woman between 50 and 59 years old with acute or convalescent COVID-19. The chain joins TRBV28 to TRBJ1-3, with unresolved D. Sequenced sample: peripheral blood. The CDR3: CASSVQSRNTIYF. The CDR3 DNA sequence: TGTGCCAGCAGTGTACAGTCACGAAACACCATATATTTT.